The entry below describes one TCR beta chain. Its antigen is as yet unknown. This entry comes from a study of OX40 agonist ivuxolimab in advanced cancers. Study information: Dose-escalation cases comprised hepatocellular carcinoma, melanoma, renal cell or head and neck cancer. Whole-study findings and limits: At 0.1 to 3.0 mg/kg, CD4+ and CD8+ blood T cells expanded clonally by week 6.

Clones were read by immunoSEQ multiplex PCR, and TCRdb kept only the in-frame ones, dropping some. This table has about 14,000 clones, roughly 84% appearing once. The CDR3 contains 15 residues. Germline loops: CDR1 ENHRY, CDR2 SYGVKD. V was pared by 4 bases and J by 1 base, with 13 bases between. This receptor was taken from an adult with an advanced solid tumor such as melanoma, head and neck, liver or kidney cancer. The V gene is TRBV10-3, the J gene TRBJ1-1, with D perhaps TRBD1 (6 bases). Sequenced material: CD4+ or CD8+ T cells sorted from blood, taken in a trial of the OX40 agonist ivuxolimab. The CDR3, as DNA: TGTGCCATCAGTGCGCTACAGGGTGAGAACACTGAAGCTTTCTTT. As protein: CAISALQGENTEAFF.